The entry below gives a single T cell receptor beta chain sequence along with its context. A much larger clone sits a single nucleotide away, making a read error possible. The data stem from a study of molecular identifiers for immune sequencing clone quantification. TCRdb reprocessed the PCR reads with MiXCR, giving one entry per CDR3 protein. The repertoire holds tens of thousands of distinct CDR3 sequences, with less than 20% as singletons. The germline V gene encodes CDR1 MNHEY and CDR2 SMNVEV (reference sequence). The CDR3 runs to 15 residues. Trimming left V 6 bases short and J 0 bases short, with 15 bases between.

J is TRBJ2-7 and V is TRBV27; D assignment may be TRBD1 or TRBD2 (5 bases each). The receptor comes from a human donor in good health. Some libraries in this study had Jurkat cell RNA spiked in. What was sequenced was naive CD8+ T cells from blood, with Jurkat cell RNA spiked in. Documented subset: FACS-sorted CD8+CD4-CCR7+CD45RA+ naive T cells. The CDR3 coding sequence is TGTGCCAGCAGCATCGGGGCAGGGCCCTCCTACGAGCAGTACTTC. Translation: CASSIGAGPSYEQYF.